This TCR beta chain was recorded in a study of pediatric ulcerative colitis. Findings of the study overall: All ulcerative colitis patients, but no controls, carried two rectal clonotypes. In rectum, acute severe colitis had expanded clones and less diversity.

The blood sample was taken during the colonoscopy visit. Points on this clone: No antigen is known for it.

Trimming pared 2 bases from V and 1 base from J, leaving 5 bases between. CDR1 SNHLY and CDR2 FYNNEI come from the germline V gene. This CDR3 region has 13 residues. Repertoires were generated with immunoSEQ multiplex PCR, while TCRdb's copy carries only in-frame clones and drops some. The sample consists of under 70,000 clones, 80% to 90% of them appearing once. The sequenced material came from blood. The genes are TRBV2 and TRBJ1-1; D remains unclear. This clonotype was sampled from a boy between 5 and 17 years old who was a control in a study of pediatric ulcerative colitis. CDR3 sequence (DNA): TGTGCCAGCAGTGAACGTGAGAACACTGAAGCTTTCTTT. It translates to CASSERENTEAFF.